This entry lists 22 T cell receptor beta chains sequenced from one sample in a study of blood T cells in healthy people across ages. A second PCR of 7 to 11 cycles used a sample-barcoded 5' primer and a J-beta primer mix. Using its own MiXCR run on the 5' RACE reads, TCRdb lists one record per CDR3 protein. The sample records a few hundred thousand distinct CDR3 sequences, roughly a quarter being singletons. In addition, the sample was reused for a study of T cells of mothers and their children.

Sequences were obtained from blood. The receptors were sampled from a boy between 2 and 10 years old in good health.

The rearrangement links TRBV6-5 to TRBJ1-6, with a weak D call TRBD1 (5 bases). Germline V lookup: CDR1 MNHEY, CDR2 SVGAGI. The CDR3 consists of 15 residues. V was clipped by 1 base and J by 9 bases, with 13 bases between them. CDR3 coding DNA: TGTGCCAGCAGTTACTTCCAGGGTATCGGTTCACCCCTCCACTTT. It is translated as CASSYFQGIGSPLHF.

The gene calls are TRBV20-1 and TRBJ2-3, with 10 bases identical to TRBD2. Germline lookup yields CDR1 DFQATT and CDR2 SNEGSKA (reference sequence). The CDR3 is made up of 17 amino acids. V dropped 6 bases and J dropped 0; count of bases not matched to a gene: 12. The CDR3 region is CSAGGASGRASTDTQYF. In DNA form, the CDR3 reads TGCAGTGCAGGGGGGGCTAGCGGGAGAGCTAGCACAGATACGCAGTATTTT.

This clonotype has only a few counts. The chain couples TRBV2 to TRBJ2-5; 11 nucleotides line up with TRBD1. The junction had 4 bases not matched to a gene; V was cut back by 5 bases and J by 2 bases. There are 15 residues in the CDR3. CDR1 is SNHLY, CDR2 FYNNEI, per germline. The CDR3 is CASSPDRGRQETQYF. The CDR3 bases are TGTGCCAGCAGTCCGGACAGGGGGCGACAAGAGACCCAGTACTTC.

The CDR3 bases are TGTGCCAGCAGAACATCTGGACAGGGGGCAGATACGCAGTATTTT. Its protein product is CASRTSGQGADTQYF. V gene TRBV12-3 or TRBV12-4 combines with J gene TRBJ2-3, with 10 bases fitting TRBD1. Trimming at V came to 6 bases and at J to 4 bases, leaving 7 bases not matched to a gene. The CDR3 spans 15 residues.

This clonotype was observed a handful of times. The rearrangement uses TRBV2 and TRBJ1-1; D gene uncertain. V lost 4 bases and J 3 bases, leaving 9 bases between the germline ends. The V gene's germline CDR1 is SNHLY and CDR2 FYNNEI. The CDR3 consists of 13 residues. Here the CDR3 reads CASSGILYTEAFF. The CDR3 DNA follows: TGTGCCAGCAGTGGGATACTTTACACTGAAGCTTTCTTT.

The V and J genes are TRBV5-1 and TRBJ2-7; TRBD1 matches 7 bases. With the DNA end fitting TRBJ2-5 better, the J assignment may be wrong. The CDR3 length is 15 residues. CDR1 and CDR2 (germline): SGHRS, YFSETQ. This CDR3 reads CASSPLLGGEETQYF. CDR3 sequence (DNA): TGCGCCAGCAGCCCCTTGCTAGGGGGCGAAGAGACCCAGTACTTC.

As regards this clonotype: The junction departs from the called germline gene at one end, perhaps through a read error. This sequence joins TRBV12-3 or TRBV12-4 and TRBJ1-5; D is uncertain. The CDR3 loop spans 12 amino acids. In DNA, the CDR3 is TGTGCCAGCAGTCGGCTCAATCAGCCCCAGCGTTTT. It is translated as CASSRLNQPQRF.

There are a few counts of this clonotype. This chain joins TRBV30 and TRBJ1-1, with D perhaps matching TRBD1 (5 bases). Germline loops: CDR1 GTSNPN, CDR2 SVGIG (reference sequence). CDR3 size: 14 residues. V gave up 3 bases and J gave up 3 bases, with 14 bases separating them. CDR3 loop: CAWSALRADTEAFF. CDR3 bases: TGTGCCTGGAGCGCCCTCAGGGCGGACACTGAAGCTTTCTTT.

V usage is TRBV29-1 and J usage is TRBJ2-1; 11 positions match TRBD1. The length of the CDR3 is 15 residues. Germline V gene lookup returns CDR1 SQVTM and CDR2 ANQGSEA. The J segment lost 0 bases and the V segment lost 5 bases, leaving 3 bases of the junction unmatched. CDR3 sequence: CSVPGTGGSYNEQFF. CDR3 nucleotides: TGCAGCGTTCCGGGGACAGGGGGCTCCTACAATGAGCAGTTCTTC.

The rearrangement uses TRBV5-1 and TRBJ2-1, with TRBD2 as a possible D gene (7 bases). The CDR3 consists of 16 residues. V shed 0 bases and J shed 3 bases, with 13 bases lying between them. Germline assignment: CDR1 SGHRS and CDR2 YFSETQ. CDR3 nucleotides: TGCGCCAGCAGCTTGGCAGGGGACTACCACTACAATGAGCAGTTCTTC. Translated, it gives CASSLAGDYHYNEQFF.

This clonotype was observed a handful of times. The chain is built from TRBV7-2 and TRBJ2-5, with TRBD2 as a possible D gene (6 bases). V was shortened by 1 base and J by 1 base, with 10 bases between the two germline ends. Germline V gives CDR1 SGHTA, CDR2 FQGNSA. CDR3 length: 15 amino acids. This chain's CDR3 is CASSLDGSVQETQYF. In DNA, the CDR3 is TGTGCCAGCAGCTTAGACGGGAGTGTCCAAGAGACCCAGTACTTC.

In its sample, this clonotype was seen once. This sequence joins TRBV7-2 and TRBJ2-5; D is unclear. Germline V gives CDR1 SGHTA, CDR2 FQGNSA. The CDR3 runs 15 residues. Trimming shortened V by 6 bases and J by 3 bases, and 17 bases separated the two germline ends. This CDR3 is CASSQLGRGEETQYF. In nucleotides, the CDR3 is TGTGCCAGCAGTCAGCTCGGACGAGGAGAAGAGACCCAGTACTTC.

The CDR3 protein is CASSHSGVAKTQYF. The CDR3 DNA sequence: TGCGCCAGCAGCCACTCTGGAGTAGCGAAGACCCAGTACTTC. The chain combines TRBV4-3 with TRBJ2-5; a possible D gene is TRBD2 (5 bases). V shed 3 bases and J shed 6 bases, with 14 bases lying between them. CDR1 and CDR2 (germline): LGHNA, YSLEER. The CDR3 has 14 amino acids.

The DNA of the CDR3 is TGTGCCAGCACTGGCGACCAAGAGACCCAGTACTTC. It yields the protein CASTGDQETQYF. This rearrangement joins TRBV6-1 to TRBJ2-5, with D uncertain. The V end lost 7 bases, the J end lost 0 bases, and 6 bases lay between the germline ends. Germline CDR1 MNHNS, CDR2 SASEGT. The CDR3 sequence is 12 residues long.

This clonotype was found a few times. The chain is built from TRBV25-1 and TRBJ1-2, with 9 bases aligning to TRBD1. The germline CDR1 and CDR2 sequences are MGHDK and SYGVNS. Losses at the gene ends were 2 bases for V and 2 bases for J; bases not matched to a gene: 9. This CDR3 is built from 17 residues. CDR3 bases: TGTGCCAGCAGTGAAGCAAAACAGGGACAGGGAAACTATGGCTACACCTTC. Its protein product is CASSEAKQGQGNYGYTF.

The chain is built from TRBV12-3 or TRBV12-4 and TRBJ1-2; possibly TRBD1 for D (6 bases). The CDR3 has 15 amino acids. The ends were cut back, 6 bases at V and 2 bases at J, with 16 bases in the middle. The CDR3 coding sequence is TGTGCCAGCAGCATCAGGACAGTTTGGAACTATGGCTACACCTTC. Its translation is CASSIRTVWNYGYTF.

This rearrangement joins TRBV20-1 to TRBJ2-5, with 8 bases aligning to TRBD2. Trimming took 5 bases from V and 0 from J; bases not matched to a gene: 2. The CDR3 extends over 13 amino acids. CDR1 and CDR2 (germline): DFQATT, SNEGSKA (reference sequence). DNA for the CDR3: TGCAGTGCTCATAGCGGGGACCAAGAGACCCAGTACTTC. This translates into CSAHSGDQETQYF.

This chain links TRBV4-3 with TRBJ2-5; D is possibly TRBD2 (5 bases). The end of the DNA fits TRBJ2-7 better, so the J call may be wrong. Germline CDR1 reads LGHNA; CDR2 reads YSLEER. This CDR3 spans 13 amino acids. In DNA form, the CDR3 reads TGCGCCAGCAGCCAAGGATGGGAGCACGAGCAGTACTTC. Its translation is CASSQGWEHEQYF.

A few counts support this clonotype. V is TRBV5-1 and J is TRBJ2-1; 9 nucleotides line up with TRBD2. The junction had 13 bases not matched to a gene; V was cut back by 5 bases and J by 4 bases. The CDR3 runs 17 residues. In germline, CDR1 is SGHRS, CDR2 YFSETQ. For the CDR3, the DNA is TGCGCCAGCAGGACGGCTACTGGTAGCGGGGGTTACAATGAGCAGTTCTTC. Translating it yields CASRTATGSGGYNEQFF.

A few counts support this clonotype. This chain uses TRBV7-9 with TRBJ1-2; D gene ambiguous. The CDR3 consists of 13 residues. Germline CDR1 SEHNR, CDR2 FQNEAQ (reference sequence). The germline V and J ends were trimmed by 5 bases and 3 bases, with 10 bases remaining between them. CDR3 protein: CASSPFTDYGYTF. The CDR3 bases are TGTGCCAGCAGCCCCTTCACAGACTATGGCTACACCTTC.

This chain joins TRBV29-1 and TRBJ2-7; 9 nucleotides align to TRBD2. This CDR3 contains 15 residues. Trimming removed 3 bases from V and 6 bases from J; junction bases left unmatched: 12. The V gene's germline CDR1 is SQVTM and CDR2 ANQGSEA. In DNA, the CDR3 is TGCAGCGTTGACGGAGGTAGCGGGAGATTGGGCGAGCAGTACTTC. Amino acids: CSVDGGSGRLGEQYF.

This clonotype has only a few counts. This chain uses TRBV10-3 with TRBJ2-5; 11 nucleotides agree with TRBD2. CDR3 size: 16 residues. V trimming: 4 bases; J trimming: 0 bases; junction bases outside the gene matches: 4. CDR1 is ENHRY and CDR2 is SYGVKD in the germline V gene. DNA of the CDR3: TGTGCCATCAGTGCAAGACTAGCGGGACACCAAGAGACCCAGTACTTC. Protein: CAISARLAGHQETQYF.